The next 27 T cell receptor beta chains were all read from a single sample in a study of cytomegalovirus exposure and HLA in healthy donors. With 60 Vbeta and 13 Jbeta primers, the PCR was carried out. Only in-frame clones appear in the TCRdb table, and some are missing; sequencing was by immunoSEQ multiplex PCR. The table has approximately 90,000 clones, 75% to 80% seen once. Input material: PBMCs. Receptors were obtained from a young man in good health and CMV-seronegative.

Remarks on this clone: One end of the junction varies from germline; a read error may be responsible. The rearrangement uses TRBV9 and TRBJ1-1; 8 nucleotides align to TRBD1. The CDR3 length is 14 residues. Germline-derived CDR1 and CDR2 are SGDLS and YYNGEE. In nucleotides, the CDR3 is TGTGCTAGCAGGAAGAAGGGACAGGATTATGAAGCTTTCTTT. It codes for CASRKKGQDYEAFF.

This chain links TRBV5-1 with TRBJ2-5; D is undetermined. Germline CDR1 reads SGHRS; CDR2 reads YFSETQ. This CDR3 region has 14 residues. V lost 0 bases to trimming and J lost 7 bases, with 13 bases between them. The CDR3 sequence is CASSLDSLLGTQYF. The CDR3 DNA reads TGCGCCAGCAGCTTGGACTCCCTTCTCGGGACCCAGTACTTC.

A few counts support this clone. The junction does not match germline at one end; this may be a read error. The genes are TRBV5-4 and TRBJ1-1, with no clear D. The CDR3 has 15 amino acids. The V gene's germline CDR1 is SGHNT and CDR2 YYREEE (reference sequence). The CDR3 bases are TGTGCCAGCAGGTTGGTCGGTCAGGCCCCAACTGAAGCTTTCTTT. Translating it yields CASRLVGQAPTEAFF.

V and J are TRBV6-6 and TRBJ1-1, with TRBD1 matching 9 bases. J was trimmed by 7 bases and V by 6 bases; bases with no gene match: 9. Germline CDR1 reads MNHNY; CDR2 reads SVGAGI (reference sequence). The CDR3 runs 14 residues. DNA of the CDR3: TGTGCCAGCAGCTCACAGGGGGCTAGATATGAAGCTTTCTTT. Translated: CASSSQGARYEAFF.

The chain has TRBV29-1 and TRBJ2-3; D possibly corresponds to TRBD1 (6 bases). Germline values: CDR1 SQVTM, CDR2 ANQGSEA. Deletions cut 2 bases from V and 3 bases from J, with 18 bases between. This CDR3 region has 16 residues. CDR3 bases: TGCAGCGTTGAATTTCCGGGACATCGCGCGACAGATACGCAGTATTTT. Residues: CSVEFPGHRATDTQYF.

The chain is built from TRBV10-3 and TRBJ2-1; TRBD1 agrees at 10 bases. The CDR3 extends over 20 amino acids. V shed 4 bases and J 7 bases; nucleotides not matched to a gene: 22. Germline values: CDR1 ENHRY, CDR2 SYGVKD. As DNA, the CDR3 is TGTGCCATCAGTGCAACTCCGGGACAGGGGAACATATACAGCCTGAATGAGCAGTTCTTC. Amino acids: CAISATPGQGNIYSLNEQFF.

The CDR3 DNA is TGTGCCAGCTCACCACGTTCCAGCGCGAGTCCCGGGGAGCTGTTTTTT. Translation gives CASSPRSSASPGELFF. This sequence joins TRBV18 and TRBJ2-2; D is unresolved. Trimming took 1 base from V and 6 from J, leaving 15 bases between them. Germline values: CDR1 KGHSH, CDR2 LQKENI. The CDR3 is 16 amino acids.

V and J are TRBV19 and TRBJ2-1; 8 nucleotides match TRBD2. With 5 bases clipped from V and 8 bases from J, the junction kept 11 bases outside the gene matches. The CDR3 totals 15 residues. Germline values: CDR1 LNHDA, CDR2 SQIVND (reference sequence). The CDR3 loop reads CASSGSGGAVHEQFF. The DNA of the CDR3 is TGTGCCAGTAGTGGCTCCGGGGGGGCCGTACATGAGCAGTTCTTC.

V gene TRBV5-1 combines with J gene TRBJ2-7; 7 bases match TRBD1. CDR3 length equals 14 residues. CDR1 SGHRS and CDR2 YFSETQ come from the germline V gene. J lost 5 bases, V lost 4 bases, and 9 bases had no gene match. The CDR3 coding sequence is TGCGCCAGCAGCGGGGAAGACAGGGCCCACGAGCAGTACTTC. It encodes CASSGEDRAHEQYF.

This chain connects TRBV28 to TRBJ2-3; possible D gene TRBD2, 5 bases. The CDR3 totals 13 residues. Germline values: CDR1 MDHEN, CDR2 SYDVKM. V was shortened by 4 bases and J by 4 bases, with 9 bases between the two germline ends. The CDR3, as DNA: TGTGCCAGCAGTTCGACGAGGGCAGATACGCAGTATTTT. It specifies CASSSTRADTQYF.

The chain links TRBV4-1 to TRBJ2-2, with 7 bases identical to TRBD2. The CDR3 contains 15 residues. Germline V gene lookup returns CDR1 MGHRA and CDR2 YSYEKL. Trimming removed 4 bases from V and 6 bases from J; junction bases left unmatched: 8. CDR3 nucleotide sequence: TGCGCCAGCAGCCGGGCCGGGACTACCCCCGGGGAGCTGTTTTTT. Translating it yields CASSRAGTTPGELFF.

The V gene is TRBV6-5, the J gene TRBJ1-3; D not certain. The V gene's germline CDR1 is MNHEY and CDR2 SVGAGI. This CDR3 contains 14 residues. Trimming left V 6 bases short and J 4 bases short, with 13 bases between. The CDR3 DNA reads TGTGCCAGCAGCGCGGAGGCCTGGGGAAACACCATATATTTT. As protein: CASSAEAWGNTIYF.

The CDR3 loop reads CASGISYEQYF. The CDR3 coding sequence is TGTGCCTCAGGGATCTCCTACGAGCAGTACTTC. The gene calls are TRBV30 and TRBJ2-7; a possible D gene is TRBD1 (5 bases). The CDR3 has 11 residues. V lost 7 bases, J lost 0 bases, and 7 bases lay in between. Germline values: CDR1 GTSNPN, CDR2 SVGIG (reference sequence).

A single count supports this clone. The J gene is TRBJ1-3, the V gene TRBV7-9; no definite D call. CDR1 is SEHNR, CDR2 FQNEAQ, per germline (reference sequence). The CDR3 consists of 14 residues. The V gene lost 1 base and the J gene lost 1 base, with 5 bases spanning the gap. The CDR3 nucleotides read TGTGCCAGCAGCTTAGTACAGTCTGGAAACACCATATATTTT. Its protein product is CASSLVQSGNTIYF.

The chain links TRBV6-6 to TRBJ2-1; D remains unclear. Germline CDR1 reads MNHNY; CDR2 reads SVGAGI (reference sequence). Deletions cut 6 bases from V and 4 bases from J, with 10 bases between. The CDR3 covers 13 residues. For the CDR3, the DNA is TGTGCCAGCAGCCTAGAATCTTACAATGAGCAGTTCTTC. It is translated as CASSLESYNEQFF.

The chain links TRBV5-1 to TRBJ2-7, with D tentatively TRBD1 (5 bases). V was clipped by 5 bases and J by 0 bases, with 12 bases between them. The CDR3 is 14 residues long. CDR1 is SGHRS and CDR2 is YFSETQ in the germline V gene. The CDR3 region is CASRAGMDSYEQYF. The CDR3 bases are TGCGCCAGCAGGGCAGGGATGGACTCCTACGAGCAGTACTTC.

J is TRBJ2-1 and V is TRBV2; 8 bases line up with TRBD2. This CDR3 is 20 amino acids long. V trimming: 5 bases; J trimming: 5 bases; junction bases outside the gene matches: 23. Germline V gives CDR1 SNHLY, CDR2 FYNNEI. The CDR3 nucleotides are TGTGCCAGCAGTACACGTCCGGGAGGGATCTTATCTAGCGGAGACAATGAGCAGTTCTTC. This gives the protein CASSTRPGGILSSGDNEQFF.

The chain uses TRBV11-2 and TRBJ2-6; TRBD2 is a possible D gene (5 bases). CDR1 and CDR2 from the germline V gene are SGHAT and FQNNGV. V was shortened by 5 bases and J by 2 bases, with 10 bases between the two germline ends. This CDR3 contains 15 residues. Here the CDR3 DNA reads TGTGCCAGCAGCCGGGTCGGGGCTGGGGCCAACGTCCTGACTTTC. Amino acid sequence: CASSRVGAGANVLTF.

This clone was detected a few times. This sample includes further DNA sequences coding for the same CDR3. The chain has TRBV5-1 and TRBJ1-6; D possibly corresponds to TRBD1 (5 bases). V shed 0 bases and J shed 9 bases, with 10 bases lying between them. CDR1 is SGHRS and CDR2 is YFSETQ in the germline V gene. This CDR3 has 14 amino acids. For the CDR3, the DNA is TGCGCCAGCAGCTTGGGGCAGCAGGGTTCACCCCTCCACTTT. It specifies CASSLGQQGSPLHF. Looking up the rest from reference TRBV5-1 and TRBJ1-6 gives the full variable domain: KAGVTQTPRYLIKTRGQQVTLSCSPISGHRSVSWYQQTPGQGLQFLFEYFSETQRNKGNFPGRFSGRQFSNSRSEMNVSTLELGDSALYLCASSLGQQGSPLHFGNGTRLTVT.

This clone was counted a single time. The chain is built from TRBV5-1 and TRBJ2-4; 10 nucleotides agree with TRBD2. Germline CDR1 is SGHRS and CDR2 is YFSETQ. This CDR3 contains 16 residues. The CDR3 is CADLGIAGGWENIQYF. Written as DNA, the CDR3 is TGCGCGGACTTAGGAATAGCGGGAGGATGGGAAAACATTCAGTACTTC.

This clone appeared a single time. The chain couples TRBV10-2 to TRBJ2-3; 8 positions match TRBD2. The V and J ends lost 4 bases and 2 bases, in that order; junction bases with no gene match: 5. The CDR3 totals 15 residues. Per germline, CDR1 WSHSY and CDR2 SAAADI. CDR3 nucleotide sequence: TGCGCCAGCAGTGTGGCGGGAGGAGCCACAGATACGCAGTATTTT. Translated, it gives CASSVAGGATDTQYF.

V gene TRBV11-2 combines with J gene TRBJ2-5; a possible D gene is TRBD1 (6 bases). The germline V gene has CDR1 SGHAT and CDR2 FQNNGV. Deletions cut 2 bases from V and 5 bases from J, with 18 bases between. The CDR3 is made up of 16 amino acids. The CDR3 loop reads CASSLPRDTQRETQYF. CDR3 in DNA: TGTGCCAGCAGCTTACCCCGGGACACACAGAGGGAGACCCAGTACTTC.

A few counts support this clone. J is TRBJ1-1 and V is TRBV5-4; D may be TRBD1 (5 bases). The germline gives CDR1 SGHNT, CDR2 YYREEE (reference sequence). V lost 1 base and J 5 bases, leaving 12 bases between the germline ends. The CDR3 spans 14 residues. CDR3 region: CASSLSRVGTEAFF. The CDR3 region has the DNA TGTGCCAGCAGCTTGTCCAGGGTTGGTACTGAAGCTTTCTTT.

The genes are TRBV9 and TRBJ2-3; the D gene is possibly TRBD2 (6 bases). This CDR3 contains 13 residues. V was clipped by 4 bases and J by 6 bases, with 12 bases between them. Germline CDR1 and CDR2: SGDLS and YYNGEE. CDR3 amino acids: CASSPIAVDTQYF. CDR3 nucleotides: TGTGCCAGCAGCCCGATAGCGGTGGATACGCAGTATTTT.

V is TRBV7-9 and J is TRBJ2-1, with TRBD1 matching over 7 bases. Losses at the gene ends were 5 bases for V and 5 bases for J; bases not matched to a gene: 6. This CDR3 is built from 14 residues. The V gene's germline CDR1 is SEHNR and CDR2 FQNEAQ (reference sequence). This CDR3 is CASSLGQVNNEQFF. In DNA, the CDR3 is TGTGCCAGCAGCCTCGGACAGGTTAACAATGAGCAGTTCTTC.

V is TRBV29-1 and J is TRBJ2-3, with 7 bases that match TRBD1. From germline, CDR1 is SQVTM and CDR2 ANQGSEA. J was trimmed by 6 bases and V by 7 bases; bases with no gene match: 10. The length of the CDR3 is 13 residues. The CDR3 loop reads CSGLQGDQDTQYF. The CDR3 nucleotides are TGCAGCGGACTTCAGGGGGACCAGGATACGCAGTATTTT.

As concerns this clone: Germline is not matched at one junction end, which may reflect a read error. The rearrangement uses TRBV7-9 and TRBJ2-2; TRBD1 might be the D (6 bases). Germline CDR1 is SEHNR and CDR2 is FQNEAQ (reference sequence). This CDR3 spans 15 amino acids. The CDR3 DNA sequence: TGTTCCAGCAGCTTAGGGGACAAAAACACCGGGGAGCTGTTTTTT. Translation gives CSSSLGDKNTGELFF.